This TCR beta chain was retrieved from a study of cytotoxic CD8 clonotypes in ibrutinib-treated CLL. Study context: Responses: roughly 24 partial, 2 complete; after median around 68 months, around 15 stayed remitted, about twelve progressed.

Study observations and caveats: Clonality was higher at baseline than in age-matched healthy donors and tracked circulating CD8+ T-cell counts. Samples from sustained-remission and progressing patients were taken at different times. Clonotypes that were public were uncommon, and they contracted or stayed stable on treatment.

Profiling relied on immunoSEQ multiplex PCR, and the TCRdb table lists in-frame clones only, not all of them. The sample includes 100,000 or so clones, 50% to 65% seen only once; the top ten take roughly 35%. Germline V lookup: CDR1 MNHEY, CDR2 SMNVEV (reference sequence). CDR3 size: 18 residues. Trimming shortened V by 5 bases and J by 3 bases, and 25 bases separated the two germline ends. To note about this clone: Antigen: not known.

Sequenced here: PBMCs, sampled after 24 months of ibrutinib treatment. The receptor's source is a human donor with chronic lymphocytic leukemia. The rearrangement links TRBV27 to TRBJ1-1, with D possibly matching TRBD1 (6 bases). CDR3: CASSPILFRGGADTEAFF. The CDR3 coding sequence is TGTGCCAGCAGTCCTATATTATTTCGGGGGGGGGCTGACACTGAAGCTTTCTTT.